Listed here is a single T cell receptor (beta chain). This record comes from a study of blood T cell repertoires in COVID-19. About the study: Material from acute and convalescent COVID-19 was sourced from the United States, Italy and Spain.

All enrollees were roughly 18 to 90 years old and from under 25 US areas. Exposed participants encountered a COVID-19 case during the 2 weeks preceding study entry. How the authors handled the data: Amplification of reference gene primers provided the estimated nucleated cell counts. Using immunoSEQ multiplex PCR, the repertoire was profiled, and TCRdb retains in-frame clones only, with some absent. Clone size and the V and J calls come from that table; the DNA yielded D and trimming. Altogether approximately 140,000 clones are present, 87% being singletons, with the ten largest covering roughly 4%. The receptor's source is a woman between 40 and 55 years old who had been exposed to COVID-19. Material: PBMCs or T cells enriched from blood (not recorded which).

CDR3 bases: TGTGCCACCAGTCCCGGGGTAGGGCCGGGAGAGACCCAGTACTTC. Its translation: CATSPGVGPGETQYF. This chain uses TRBV24-1 with TRBJ2-5, with a weak D call TRBD2 (5 bases). Germline V CDR1 and CDR2: KGHDR, SFDVKD. The CDR3 is 15 residues long. The germline V and J ends were trimmed by 6 bases and 4 bases, with 17 bases remaining between them.